The clone carrying this TCR beta chain was counted a single time. Per germline, CDR1 SGHNT and CDR2 YENEEA. V was clipped by 0 bases and J by 1 base; unmatched bases: 3. There are 15 residues in the CDR3. Method: immunoSEQ multiplex PCR; TCRdb's copy keeps in-frame clones and lacks some. The profile shows 120,000 or so clones, approximately 83% of them singletons. The data derive from a study of blood T cell repertoires in COVID-19. Study at large: Samples of COVID-19 (acute and convalescent) were obtained from the United States, Italy and Spain.

The sequence was obtained from an elderly man with active or convalescent COVID-19. The rearrangement uses TRBV11-3 and TRBJ2-7, with 7 bases identical to TRBD1. Sequencing was carried out using peripheral blood. The CDR3 reads CASSLEGGQSYEQYF. The CDR3 DNA is TGTGCCAGCAGCTTAGAAGGGGGCCAGTCCTACGAGCAGTACTTC.